These 27 T cell receptor beta chains came from one sample sequenced in a study of blood T cells in healthy people across ages. Combining a sample-barcoded 5' primer with a J-beta primer mix, a second PCR ran for roughly 6 to 11 cycles. TCRdb processed the 5' RACE reads anew with MiXCR; each CDR3 protein has one entry. The table lists fewer than 900,000 distinct CDR3 sequences, around 34% of them singletons, with 10% to 15% in the top ten. Specimen: blood. The receptors shown here come from a man between 18 and 35 years old in good health.

J is TRBJ1-3 and V is TRBV27; D ambiguous. The germline V gene has CDR1 MNHEY and CDR2 SMNVEV (reference sequence). The CDR3 runs to 15 residues. V was trimmed by 2 bases and J by 3 bases, leaving 11 bases between them. The CDR3 sequence: CASSLKGRRGNTIYF. The CDR3 DNA reads TGTGCCAGCAGTTTAAAAGGGCGACGTGGAAACACCATATATTTT.

This clonotype showed up many times. J is TRBJ2-5 and V is TRBV7-8; 9 bases fit TRBD2. Germline CDR1 and CDR2: SGHVS and FQNEAQ. The CDR3 is made up of 19 amino acids. V was clipped by 0 bases and J by 4 bases; unmatched bases: 15. The DNA of the CDR3 is TGTGCCAGCAGCTTAGCCGTCCGGCTAGCGGGGATTCTCCCAGAGACCCAGTACTTC. This gives the protein CASSLAVRLAGILPETQYF. Variable domain in full (rest from reference TRBV7-8 and TRBJ2-5): GAGVSQSPRYKVAKRGQDVALRCDPISGHVSLFWYQQALGQGPEFLTYFQNEAQLDKSGLPSDRFFAERPEGSVSTLKIQRTQQEDSAVYLCASSLAVRLAGILPETQYFGPGTRLLVL.

The table lists this clonotype with a few counts. The chain couples TRBV12-5 to TRBJ1-1; D is undetermined. The germline V and J ends were trimmed by 6 bases and 1 base, with 9 bases remaining between them. CDR1 and CDR2 from the germline V gene are LGHNT and FRNRAP. The CDR3 is 13 residues long. CDR3 DNA: TGTGCTAGTGGCCTTGGATGGAACACTGAAGCTTTCTTT. Its protein is CASGLGWNTEAFF. The full variable domain, rest sourced from reference TRBV12-5 and TRBJ1-1, is DARVTQTPRHKVTEMGQEVTMRCQPILGHNTVFWYRQTMMQGLELLAYFRNRAPLDDSGMPKDRFSAEMPDATLATLKIQPSEPRDSAVYFCASGLGWNTEAFFGQGTRLTVV.

Turning to this clonotype: An end of the junction differs from the germline gene, which may be a read error. This chain joins TRBV6-6 and TRBJ2-7; D gene ambiguous. The V gene's germline CDR1 is MNHNY and CDR2 SVGAGI (reference sequence). CDR3 length: 16 amino acids. In nucleotides, the CDR3 is TGTGCCATCAGTTACTCGGGCGGATCCAGCTCCTACGAGCAGTACTTC. This codes for CAISYSGGSSSYEQYF.

The sample holds a few counts of this clonotype. The gene calls are TRBV6-2 or TRBV6-3 and TRBJ1-4; no clear D. The CDR3 sequence is 20 residues long. CDR1 and CDR2 (germline): MNHEY, SVGEGT. The V end lost 0 bases, the J end lost 1 base, and 21 bases lay between the germline ends. The CDR3 reads CASSYSMGGGKHRTNEKLFF. The CDR3 DNA reads TGTGCCAGCAGTTACTCGATGGGTGGAGGGAAGCACAGAACTAATGAAAAACTGTTTTTT.

The table lists this clonotype with a few counts. The CDR3 DNA follows: TGCGCCAGCAGCCCGGGCAGCGGGGATACAGATACGCAGTATTTT. The encoded protein is CASSPGSGDTDTQYF. This chain links TRBV5-1 with TRBJ2-3; 7 nucleotides align to TRBD2. This CDR3 contains 15 residues. Trimming cost V 4 bases and J 3 bases; bases outside gene matches: 8. Germline lookup yields CDR1 SGHRS and CDR2 YFSETQ.

V usage is TRBV12-3 or TRBV12-4 and J usage is TRBJ2-1; TRBD2 might be the D (6 bases). The germline V and J ends were trimmed by 6 bases and 2 bases, with 14 bases remaining between them. The CDR3 extends over 15 amino acids. Here the CDR3 reads CASRDGTSAYNEQFF. CDR3 in DNA: TGTGCCAGCAGGGACGGGACTTCGGCCTACAATGAGCAGTTCTTC.

The V and J genes are TRBV29-1 and TRBJ1-2; D not certain. The germline CDR1 and CDR2 sequences are SQVTM and ANQGSEA. The CDR3 sequence is 12 residues long. The V gene lost 3 bases and the J gene lost 4 bases, with 9 bases spanning the gap. CDR3 residues: CSVEAPGYGYTF. Written as DNA, the CDR3 is TGCAGCGTTGAGGCCCCAGGCTATGGCTACACCTTC.

This clonotype appeared many times. This chain links TRBV20-1 with TRBJ2-5, with D unclear. This CDR3 contains 14 residues. Germline loops: CDR1 DFQATT, CDR2 SNEGSKA (reference sequence). Trimming took off 0 bases at V and 1 base at J, with 9 bases between the two ends. Here the CDR3 reads CSARDQAIQETQYF. Here the CDR3 DNA reads TGCAGTGCTAGAGATCAGGCCATCCAAGAGACCCAGTACTTC.

As regards this clonotype: At one of its ends the junction is not consistent with the germline gene, which may arise from a read error. CDR3 DNA: TGCGCCAGCAGCCCCAGCTCCACAGCAGATATGCAGTATTTT. Its translation: CASSPSSTADMQYF. The gene calls are TRBV4-3 and TRBJ2-3; no reliable D call. Per germline, CDR1 LGHNA and CDR2 YSLEER. This CDR3 region has 14 residues.

The sample holds a few counts of this clonotype. The rearrangement uses TRBV7-2 and TRBJ2-1, with TRBD1 as a possible D gene (5 bases). Trimming pared 1 base from V and 3 bases from J, leaving 10 bases between. Germline values: CDR1 SGHTA, CDR2 FQGNSA. CDR3 size: 15 residues. CDR3 nucleotide sequence: TGTGCCAGCAGCTTAGGACAGCCAGTCTACAATGAGCAGTTCTTC. Translation: CASSLGQPVYNEQFF.

The chain carries TRBV10-3 and TRBJ1-1, with D perhaps matching TRBD1 (5 bases). The germline V gene has CDR1 ENHRY and CDR2 SYGVKD. This CDR3 is built from 14 residues. The V end was cut by 6 bases, the J end by 6 bases, with 17 bases between. CDR3 residues: CAIRSGQDAPEAFF. Written as DNA, the CDR3 is TGTGCCATCAGATCGGGGCAGGACGCTCCTGAAGCTTTCTTT.

The sample holds many counts of this clonotype. This chain joins TRBV7-9 and TRBJ2-5, with a possible D match to TRBD1 (6 bases). Germline V gives CDR1 SEHNR, CDR2 FQNEAQ (reference sequence). V lost 3 bases, J lost 3 bases, and 20 bases lay in between. The length of the CDR3 is 17 residues. DNA of the CDR3: TGTGCCAGCAGCTTGTCCAGGGGAGTGGAGATAAAAGAGACCCAGTACTTC. It yields the protein CASSLSRGVEIKETQYF.

This clonotype was picked up a small number of times. This sequence joins TRBV2 and TRBJ1-2; possible D gene TRBD1, 5 bases. With 8 bases removed from V and 0 bases from J, the gap between germline ends came to 16 bases. The V gene's germline CDR1 is SNHLY and CDR2 FYNNEI. The CDR3 length is 15 residues. In DNA, the CDR3 is TGTGCCAGCTCACCCCGGGACTTAACTAACTATGGCTACACCTTC. Translated: CASSPRDLTNYGYTF.

The chain uses TRBV12-3 or TRBV12-4 and TRBJ1-4; maybe TRBD1 (5 bases). The CDR3 spans 13 residues. The V end was cut by 8 bases, the J end by 4 bases, with 11 bases between. This CDR3 is CASHRGDNEKLFF. In DNA form, the CDR3 reads TGTGCCAGCCACAGAGGGGATAATGAAAAACTGTTTTTT.

This clonotype was seen many times. V usage is TRBV10-3 and J usage is TRBJ2-3; D is tentatively TRBD1 or TRBD2 (5 bases each). Trimming shortened V by 10 bases and J by 2 bases, and 16 bases separated the two germline ends. CDR1 is ENHRY and CDR2 is SYGVKD in the germline V gene. This CDR3 comprises 14 residues. CDR3 in amino acids: CATRDGGFTDTQYF. The CDR3 region has the DNA TGTGCCACCCGGGACGGAGGTTTCACAGATACGCAGTATTTT.

This chain connects TRBV7-2 to TRBJ1-2; D unresolved. The V gene's germline CDR1 is SGHTA and CDR2 FQGNSA. V lost 3 bases and J 3 bases, leaving 8 bases between the germline ends. The CDR3 loop spans 13 amino acids. CDR3 in amino acids: CASSFSGDYGYTF. The CDR3 nucleotides read TGTGCCAGCAGCTTTTCTGGGGACTATGGCTACACCTTC.

This clonotype was observed a few times. The rearrangement uses TRBV7-9 and TRBJ2-1; TRBD2 matches at 7 bases. The CDR3 runs 13 residues. Germline V gene sequence: CDR1 SEHNR, CDR2 FQNEAQ (reference sequence). Losses at the gene ends were 8 bases for V and 6 bases for J; bases not matched to a gene: 7. The CDR3, as DNA: TGTGCCAGCGTCTTGGGGGGGGGCAATGAGCAGTTCTTC. The encoded protein is CASVLGGGNEQFF. Complete variable domain (other parts from reference TRBV7-9 and TRBJ2-1): DTGVSQNPRHKITKRGQNVTFRCDPISEHNRLYWYRQTLGQGPEFLTYFQNEAQLEKSRLLSDRFSAERPKGSFSTLEIQRTEQGDSAMYLCASVLGGGNEQFFGPGTRLTVL.

This chain joins TRBV2 and TRBJ2-7; D ambiguous. The CDR3 is 12 amino acids. The ends were cut back, 5 bases at V and 5 bases at J, with 10 bases in the middle. Germline assignment: CDR1 SNHLY and CDR2 FYNNEI. CDR3 amino acids: CASSPVSDEQYF. CDR3 sequence (DNA): TGTGCCAGCAGTCCCGTTTCCGACGAGCAGTACTTC.

This clonotype has more than one count but fewer than ten. The chain is built from TRBV20-1 and TRBJ2-1; no definite D call. Germline loops: CDR1 DFQATT, CDR2 SNEGSKA (reference sequence). The length of the CDR3 is 12 residues. V lost 0 bases and J 10 bases, leaving 10 bases between the germline ends. The CDR3 sequence is CSARDRVGEQFF. The CDR3 nucleotides read TGCAGTGCTAGAGATAGAGTTGGCGAGCAGTTCTTC.

This clonotype occurred once. The V gene is TRBV20-1, the J gene TRBJ1-1; 8 bases align to TRBD1. Looked up from germline, CDR1 is DFQATT and CDR2 is SNEGSKA (reference sequence). The V segment lost 3 bases and the J segment 4 bases; nucleotides outside the gene matches: 13. The CDR3 totals 16 residues. In DNA form, the CDR3 reads TGCAGTGCTAGGGGTCCACAGGGGGTGGCTCCCACTGAAGCTTTCTTT. Translation: CSARGPQGVAPTEAFF.

The chain is built from TRBV12-3 or TRBV12-4 and TRBJ2-5; tentatively, D is TRBD2 (7 bases). With 5 bases removed from V and 11 bases from J, the gap between germline ends came to 18 bases. The CDR3 runs 13 residues. This CDR3 is CASSATGRDEQYF. The CDR3 nucleotides read TGTGCCAGCAGTGCCACAGGGAGGGATGAGCAGTACTTC.

This clonotype showed up many times. V and J are TRBV28 and TRBJ2-1; 12 nucleotides align to TRBD2. Germline V gene lookup returns CDR1 MDHEN and CDR2 SYDVKM. The CDR3 covers 12 residues. The trim removed 4 bases at V and 15 bases at J, leaving 4 bases unmatched. The CDR3 sequence: CASSYGLAGPFF. For the CDR3, the DNA is TGTGCCAGCAGTTACGGACTAGCGGGGCCGTTCTTC.

The gene calls are TRBV5-1 and TRBJ1-2; the D is unclear. In germline, CDR1 is SGHRS, CDR2 YFSETQ. V was trimmed by 0 bases and J by 5 bases, leaving 11 bases between them. This CDR3 has 14 residues. CDR3 nucleotide sequence: TGCGCCAGCAGCTTGGGGTTTGGAGATTATGGCTACACCTTC. It encodes CASSLGFGDYGYTF.

The V call is TRBV12-3 or TRBV12-4, the J call TRBJ2-1, with a tentative D call TRBD2 (7 bases). Gene TRBJ2-7 matches the end of the DNA better, so the J call may be wrong. The CDR3 is made up of 16 amino acids. The CDR3 protein is CASSPWGGGTYNEQYF. CDR3 in DNA: TGTGCCAGTAGTCCCTGGGGCGGGGGCACCTACAATGAGCAGTACTTC.

The chain carries TRBV25-1 and TRBJ2-7, with 8 nucleotides matching TRBD1. CDR1 is MGHDK, CDR2 SYGVNS, per germline. The CDR3 length is 15 residues. The V gene end was trimmed by 1 base and the J gene end by 7 bases; junction bases not matched to a gene: 9. CDR3 nucleotide sequence: TGTGCCAGCAGTGAATGGTACAGGGGGAGTGATGAGCAGTACTTC. Protein sequence: CASSEWYRGSDEQYF.

This clonotype was seen more than once but under ten times. The chain joins TRBV2 to TRBJ2-7; 8 bases fit TRBD1. CDR1 is SNHLY and CDR2 is FYNNEI in the germline V gene. V gave up 7 bases and J gave up 4 bases; unmatched junction bases: 21. CDR3 length equals 18 residues. CDR3 DNA sequence: TGTGCCAGCATCGATCCATCGACCAGGGGGCCAAAGATTTACGAGCAGTACTTC. This gives the protein CASIDPSTRGPKIYEQYF.